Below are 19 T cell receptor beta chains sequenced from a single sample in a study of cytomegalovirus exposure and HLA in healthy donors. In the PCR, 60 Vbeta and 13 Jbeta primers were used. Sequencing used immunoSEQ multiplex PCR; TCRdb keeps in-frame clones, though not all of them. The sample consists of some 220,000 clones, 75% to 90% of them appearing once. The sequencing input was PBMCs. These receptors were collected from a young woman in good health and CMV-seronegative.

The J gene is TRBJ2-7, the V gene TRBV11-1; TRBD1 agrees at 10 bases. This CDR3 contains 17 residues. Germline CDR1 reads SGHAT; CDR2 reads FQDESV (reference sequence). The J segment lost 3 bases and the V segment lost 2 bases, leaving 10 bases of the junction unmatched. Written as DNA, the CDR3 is TGTGCCAGCAGCTTAAGAATGACAGGGGGCTATATCTACGAGCAGTACTTC. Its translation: CASSLRMTGGYIYEQYF.

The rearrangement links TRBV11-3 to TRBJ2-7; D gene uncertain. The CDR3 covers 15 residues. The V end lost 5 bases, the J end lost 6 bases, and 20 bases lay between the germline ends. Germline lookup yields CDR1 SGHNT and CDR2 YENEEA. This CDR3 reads CASSPSGALWLEQYF. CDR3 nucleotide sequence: TGTGCCAGCAGCCCAAGTGGTGCCCTCTGGCTCGAGCAGTACTTC.

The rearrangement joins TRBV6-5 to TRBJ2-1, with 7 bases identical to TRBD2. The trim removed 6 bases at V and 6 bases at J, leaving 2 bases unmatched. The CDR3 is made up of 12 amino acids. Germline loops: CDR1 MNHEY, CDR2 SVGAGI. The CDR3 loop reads CASSRTSNEQFF. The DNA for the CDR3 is TGTGCCAGCAGCCGGACTAGCAATGAGCAGTTCTTC.

CDR3 sequence: CASSVQGFGEAFF. The DNA of the CDR3 is TGTGCCAGCAGTGTTCAGGGATTCGGTGAAGCTTTCTTT. The J gene is TRBJ1-1, the V gene TRBV2; D is possibly TRBD1 (5 bases). V dropped 4 bases and J dropped 7 bases, with 13 bases sitting between them. CDR1 and CDR2 (germline): SNHLY, FYNNEI. The CDR3 is 13 residues long.

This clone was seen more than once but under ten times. CDR3 loop: CASSEPQGDEQYF. CDR3 sequence (DNA): TGTGCCAGCAGTGAACCTCAGGGGGACGAGCAGTACTTC. The chain carries TRBV25-1 and TRBJ2-7; 7 positions match TRBD1. After removal of 2 bases from V and 5 bases from J, the junction contained 3 bases not matched to a gene. Germline V CDR1 and CDR2: MGHDK, SYGVNS. The CDR3 covers 13 residues.

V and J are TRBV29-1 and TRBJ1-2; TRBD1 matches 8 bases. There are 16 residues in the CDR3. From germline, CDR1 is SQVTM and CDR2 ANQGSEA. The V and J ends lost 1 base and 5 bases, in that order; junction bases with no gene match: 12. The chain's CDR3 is CSVEGWTGTEGYGYTF. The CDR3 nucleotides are TGCAGCGTTGAAGGCTGGACAGGGACGGAGGGTTATGGCTACACCTTC.

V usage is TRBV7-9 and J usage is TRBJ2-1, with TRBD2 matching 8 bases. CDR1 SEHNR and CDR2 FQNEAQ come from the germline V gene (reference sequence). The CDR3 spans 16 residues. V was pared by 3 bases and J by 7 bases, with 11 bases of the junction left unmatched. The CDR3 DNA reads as TGTGCCAGCAGCTTTAGCGGGGCTGGGTCTGGAAATGAGCAGTTCTTC. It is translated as CASSFSGAGSGNEQFF.

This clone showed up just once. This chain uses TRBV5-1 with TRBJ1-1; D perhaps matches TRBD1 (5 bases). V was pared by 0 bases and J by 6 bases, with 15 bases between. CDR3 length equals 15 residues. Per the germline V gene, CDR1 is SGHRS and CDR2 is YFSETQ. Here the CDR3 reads CASSLVSGVVAEAFF. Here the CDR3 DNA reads TGCGCCAGCAGCTTGGTATCGGGGGTAGTGGCTGAAGCTTTCTTT.

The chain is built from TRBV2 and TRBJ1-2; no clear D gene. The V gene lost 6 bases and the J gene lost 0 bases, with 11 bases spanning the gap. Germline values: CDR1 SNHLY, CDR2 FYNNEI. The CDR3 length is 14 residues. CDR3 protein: CASRRHLTNYGYTF. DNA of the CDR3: TGTGCCAGCAGACGACACTTGACTAACTATGGCTACACCTTC.

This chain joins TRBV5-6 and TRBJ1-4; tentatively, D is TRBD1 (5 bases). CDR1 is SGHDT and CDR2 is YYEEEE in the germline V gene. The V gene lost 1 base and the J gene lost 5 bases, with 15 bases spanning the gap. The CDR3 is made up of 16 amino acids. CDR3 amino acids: CASSLTSGGKNEKLFF. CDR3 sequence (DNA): TGTGCCAGCAGCTTGACTTCTGGGGGGAAGAATGAAAAACTGTTTTTT.

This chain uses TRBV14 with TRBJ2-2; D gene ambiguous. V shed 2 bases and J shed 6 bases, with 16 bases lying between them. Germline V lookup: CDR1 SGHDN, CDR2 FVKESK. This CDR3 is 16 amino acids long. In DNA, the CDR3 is TGTGCCAGCAGCCAACCAGATTGGTATACCTCCGGGGAGCTGTTTTTT. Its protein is CASSQPDWYTSGELFF.

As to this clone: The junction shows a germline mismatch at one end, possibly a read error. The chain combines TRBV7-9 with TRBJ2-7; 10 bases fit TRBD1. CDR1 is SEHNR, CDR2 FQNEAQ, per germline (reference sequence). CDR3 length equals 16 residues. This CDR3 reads CSSSLETSTGGTEQYF. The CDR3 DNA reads TGTTCCAGCAGCTTAGAAACTTCGACAGGGGGCACCGAGCAGTACTTC.

This CDR3 reads CASSKQGAQNTEAFF. CDR3 nucleotide sequence: TGTGCCAGCAGTAAACAGGGGGCTCAGAACACTGAAGCTTTCTTT. The chain couples TRBV27 to TRBJ1-1; 9 nucleotides agree with TRBD1. V dropped 5 bases and J dropped 1; count of bases not matched to a gene: 5. This CDR3 has 15 residues. Per the germline V gene, CDR1 is MNHEY and CDR2 is SMNVEV (reference sequence).

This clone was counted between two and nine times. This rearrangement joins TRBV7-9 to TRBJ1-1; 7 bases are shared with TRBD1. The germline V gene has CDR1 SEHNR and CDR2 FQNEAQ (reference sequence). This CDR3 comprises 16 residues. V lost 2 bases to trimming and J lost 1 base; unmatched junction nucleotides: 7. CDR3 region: CASSLPLGQPNTEAFF. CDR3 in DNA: TGTGCCAGCAGCTTACCTCTGGGACAGCCGAACACTGAAGCTTTCTTT.

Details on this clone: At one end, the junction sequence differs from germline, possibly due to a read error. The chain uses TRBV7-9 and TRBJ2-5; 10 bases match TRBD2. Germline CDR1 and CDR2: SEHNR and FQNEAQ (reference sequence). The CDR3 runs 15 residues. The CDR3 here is CSSSRAGGPQETQYF. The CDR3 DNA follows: TGTTCCAGCAGCCGAGCGGGGGGGCCTCAAGAGACCCAGTACTTC.

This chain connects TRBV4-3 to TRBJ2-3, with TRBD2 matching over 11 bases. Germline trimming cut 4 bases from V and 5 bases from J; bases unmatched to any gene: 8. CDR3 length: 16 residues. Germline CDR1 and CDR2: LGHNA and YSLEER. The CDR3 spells CASSRLAGGREDTQYF. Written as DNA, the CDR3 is TGCGCCAGCAGCCGTCTAGCGGGGGGCCGGGAAGATACGCAGTATTTT.

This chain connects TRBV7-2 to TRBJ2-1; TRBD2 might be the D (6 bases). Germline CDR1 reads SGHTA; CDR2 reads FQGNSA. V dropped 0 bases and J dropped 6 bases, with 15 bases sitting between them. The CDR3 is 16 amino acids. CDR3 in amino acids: CASSLAGGVAGNEQFF. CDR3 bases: TGTGCCAGCAGCTTAGCGGGCGGGGTCGCAGGCAATGAGCAGTTCTTC.

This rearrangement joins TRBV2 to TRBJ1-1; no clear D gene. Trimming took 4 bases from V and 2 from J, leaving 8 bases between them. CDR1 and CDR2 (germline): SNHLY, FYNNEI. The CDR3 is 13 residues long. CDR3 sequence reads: CASSARDNTEAFF. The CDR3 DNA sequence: TGTGCCAGCAGTGCACGGGATAACACTGAAGCTTTCTTT.

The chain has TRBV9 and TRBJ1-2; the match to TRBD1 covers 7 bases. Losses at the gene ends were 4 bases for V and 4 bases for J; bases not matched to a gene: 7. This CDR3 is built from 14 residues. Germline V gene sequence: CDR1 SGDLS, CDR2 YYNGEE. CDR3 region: CASSLRGQSYGYTF. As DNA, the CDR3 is TGTGCCAGCAGCCTCCGGGGACAGTCCTATGGCTACACCTTC.